The following is a T cell receptor beta chain sequence with its context. This clonotype was observed many times. The antigen this receptor binds is unknown. No base qualities exist here, and no much larger clone lies one base off it. In the paper's terms, the time point label means: sample taken at primary tumor resection. For TCR sequencing, whole RNA was extracted from tumor and nontumor lung tissue, or from cryopreserved PBMC samples, and no cell sorting was done. Samples were obtained from around 72 patients with early-stage, untreated non-small cell lung cancer from the lung TRACERx cohort. Patients were selected for TCR sequencing only if sufficient RNA was available from at least two tumor regions. This entry comes from a study of spatial heterogeneity in lung cancer (dated by TCRdb to between 2018 and 2020). In terms of the full investigation: Beta-chain transcripts were consistently detected in greater numbers than alpha-chain transcripts, which likely reflects a higher abundance of beta-chain transcripts. At surgery, both alpha and beta chains were TCR-sequenced in 200 to 250 tumor regions, approximately 64 matched nontumor lung samples and a few dozen PBMC samples. In the raw uncorrected reads, each unique combination of TCR and UMI appeared more than ten times on average. TCR repertoire features were related to nonsynonymous mutation counts determined by whole-exome sequencing of tumor tissue. The study quantitatively compared TCR alpha and beta repertoires across multiple tumor regions, matched nontumor lung and blood in non-small cell lung cancer.

Study-level results and caveats: Additional single-cell paired TCR alpha and beta sequencing was considered necessary to confirm, at a functional level, the hypothesis that regional TCRs recognize regional mutations. Ubiquitous expanded tumor TCRs were found in blood more often at tumor resection than at routine follow-up.

The CDR3 sequence holds 19 residues, the cysteine and phenylalanine included. The CDR3 DNA has 57 bases and is translated from base 1. V is pruned by 4 bases and J by 0 bases, leaving 13 bases of the junction without a gene match. CDR1 SGHVS and CDR2 FQNEAQ were looked up in the germline V gene. Library construction relied on 5' RACE. Instrument on record: NextSeq 500. In the TCR library protocol, a unique molecular identifier was attached to each TCR cDNA molecule so that PCR and sequencing errors could be corrected. In the paper's pipeline: Decombinator tools were used for TCR identification, UMI-based error correction and CDR3 extraction. Expanded TCRs were defined as those above a frequency of 2 per 1,000, corresponding to the top 1% of the tumor frequency distribution. Renyi diversity was computed with the R vegan package after each repertoire had been subsampled 100 times to 5,000 TCRs. CDR3 similarity networks were built from amino acid triplet string-kernel similarity, connecting CDR3s with pairwise similarity above 0.82. TCRdb reanalyzed the raw reads on its own, using fastp at Q25 for trimming and MiXCR for clone calling, and kept in-frame beta chains. Each entry is one CDR3 protein sequence, shown with its most common DNA and genes. The V and J calls were determined by TCRdb, not by the authors. A total of 30,000 to 40,000 distinct CDR3 sequences appear in this sample, less than 5.5% of them only once. The ten most abundant clones make up 25% to 30% of the sample.

The specimen was PBMCs, collected at surgery. Here the chain combines TRBV7-8 and TRBJ2-1, and 9 bases in between align with TRBD1. The receptor was derived from a female donor with early-stage non-small cell lung cancer. CDR3 sequence: CASSSRDRVQRGSYNEQFF. The nucleotide sequence is TGTGCCAGCAGCTCCCGGGACAGGGTCCAAAGGGGCTCCTACAATGAGCAGTTCTTC.